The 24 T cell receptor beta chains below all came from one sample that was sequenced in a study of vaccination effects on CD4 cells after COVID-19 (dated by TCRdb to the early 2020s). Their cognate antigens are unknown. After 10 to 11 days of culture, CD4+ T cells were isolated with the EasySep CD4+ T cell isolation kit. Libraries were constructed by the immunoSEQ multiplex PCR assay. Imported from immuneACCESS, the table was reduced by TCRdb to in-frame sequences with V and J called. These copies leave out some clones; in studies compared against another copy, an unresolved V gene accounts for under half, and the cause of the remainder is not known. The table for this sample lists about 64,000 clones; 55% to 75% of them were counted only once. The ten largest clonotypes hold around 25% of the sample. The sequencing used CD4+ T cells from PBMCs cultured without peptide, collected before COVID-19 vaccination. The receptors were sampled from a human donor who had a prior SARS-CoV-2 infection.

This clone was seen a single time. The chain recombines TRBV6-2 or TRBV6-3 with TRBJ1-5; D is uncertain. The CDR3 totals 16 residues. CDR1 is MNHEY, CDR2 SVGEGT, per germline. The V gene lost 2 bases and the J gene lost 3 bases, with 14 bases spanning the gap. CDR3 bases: TGTGCCAGCAGTTACGGGCGGGGAGAGGTCAATCAGCCCCAGCATTTT. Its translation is CASSYGRGEVNQPQHF.

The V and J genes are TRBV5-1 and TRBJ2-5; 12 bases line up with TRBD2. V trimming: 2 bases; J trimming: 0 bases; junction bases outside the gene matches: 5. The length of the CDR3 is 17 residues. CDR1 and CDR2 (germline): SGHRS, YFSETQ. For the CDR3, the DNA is TGCGCCAGCAGCTTTGCCCCTAGCGGGAGGGACCAAGAGACCCAGTACTTC. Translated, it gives CASSFAPSGRDQETQYF.

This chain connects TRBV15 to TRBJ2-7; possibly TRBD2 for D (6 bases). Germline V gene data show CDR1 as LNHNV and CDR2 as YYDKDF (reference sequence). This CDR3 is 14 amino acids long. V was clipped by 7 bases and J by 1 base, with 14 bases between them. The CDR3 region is CATKSLAHSYEQYF. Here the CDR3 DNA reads TGTGCCACCAAAAGCCTAGCGCATTCCTACGAGCAGTACTTC.

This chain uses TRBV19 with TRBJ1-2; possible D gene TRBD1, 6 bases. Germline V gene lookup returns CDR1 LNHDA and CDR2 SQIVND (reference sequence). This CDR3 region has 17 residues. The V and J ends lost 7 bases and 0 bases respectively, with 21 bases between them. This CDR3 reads CASTNGRGFQANYGYTF. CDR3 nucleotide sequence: TGTGCCAGTACCAATGGGAGGGGGTTCCAAGCTAACTATGGCTACACCTTC.

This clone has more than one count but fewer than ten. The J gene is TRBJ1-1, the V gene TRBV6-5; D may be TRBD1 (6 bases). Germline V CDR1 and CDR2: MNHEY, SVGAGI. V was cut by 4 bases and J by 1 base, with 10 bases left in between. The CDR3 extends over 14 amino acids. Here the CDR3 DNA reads TGTGCCAGCAGTTCAATCAGGGGGAACACTGAAGCTTTCTTT. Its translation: CASSSIRGNTEAFF.

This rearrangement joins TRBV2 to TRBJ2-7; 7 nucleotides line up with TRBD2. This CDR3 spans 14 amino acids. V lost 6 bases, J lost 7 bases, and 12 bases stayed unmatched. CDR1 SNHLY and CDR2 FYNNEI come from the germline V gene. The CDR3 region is CASRREPSGGEQYF. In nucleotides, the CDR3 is TGTGCCAGCAGGAGGGAACCCTCGGGGGGAGAGCAGTACTTC.

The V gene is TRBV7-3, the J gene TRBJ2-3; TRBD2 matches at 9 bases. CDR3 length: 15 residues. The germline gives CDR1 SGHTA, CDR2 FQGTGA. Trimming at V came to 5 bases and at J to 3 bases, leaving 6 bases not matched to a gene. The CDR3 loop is CASSMRGGGTDTQYF. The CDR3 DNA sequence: TGTGCCAGCAGCATGCGGGGGGGCGGGACAGATACGCAGTATTTT.

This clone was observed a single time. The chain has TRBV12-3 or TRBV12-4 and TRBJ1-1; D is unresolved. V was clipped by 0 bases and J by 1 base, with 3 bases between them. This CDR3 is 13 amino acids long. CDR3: CASSLAENTEAFF. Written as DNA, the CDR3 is TGTGCCAGCAGTTTAGCGGAGAACACTGAAGCTTTCTTT.

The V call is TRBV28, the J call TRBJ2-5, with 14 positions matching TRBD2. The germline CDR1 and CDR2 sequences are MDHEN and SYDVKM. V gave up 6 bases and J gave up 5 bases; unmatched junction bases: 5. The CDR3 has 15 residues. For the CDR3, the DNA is TGTGCCAGCAGCCGACTAGCGGGGGGGCAGGAGACCCAGTACTTC. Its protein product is CASSRLAGGQETQYF.

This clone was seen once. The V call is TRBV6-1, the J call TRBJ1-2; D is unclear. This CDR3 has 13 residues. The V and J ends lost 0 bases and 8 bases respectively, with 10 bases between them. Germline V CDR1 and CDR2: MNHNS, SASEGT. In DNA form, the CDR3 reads TGTGCCAGCAGTGAAGCGTCCCGGTTAGGCTACACCTTC. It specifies CASSEASRLGYTF.

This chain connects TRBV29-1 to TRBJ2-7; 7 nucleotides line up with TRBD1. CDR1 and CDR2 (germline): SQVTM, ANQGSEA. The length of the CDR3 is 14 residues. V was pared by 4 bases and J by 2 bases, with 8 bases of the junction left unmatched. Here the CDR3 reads CSVGPGTEPYEQYF. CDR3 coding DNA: TGCAGCGTTGGCCCCGGGACAGAGCCCTACGAGCAGTACTTC.

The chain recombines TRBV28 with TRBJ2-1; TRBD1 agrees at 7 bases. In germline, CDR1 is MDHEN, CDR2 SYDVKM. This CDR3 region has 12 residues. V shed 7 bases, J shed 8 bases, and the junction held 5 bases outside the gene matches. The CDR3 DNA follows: TGTGCCAGCATCGACAGGGTACATGAGCAGTTCTTC. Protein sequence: CASIDRVHEQFF.

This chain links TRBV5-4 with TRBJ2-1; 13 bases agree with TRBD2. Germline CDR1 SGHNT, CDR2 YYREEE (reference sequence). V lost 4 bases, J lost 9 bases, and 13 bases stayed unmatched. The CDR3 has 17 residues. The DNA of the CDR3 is TGTGCCAGCAGCCCCGGTACTAGCGGGGGGGCCGCTAGTGAGCAGTTCTTC. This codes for CASSPGTSGGAASEQFF.

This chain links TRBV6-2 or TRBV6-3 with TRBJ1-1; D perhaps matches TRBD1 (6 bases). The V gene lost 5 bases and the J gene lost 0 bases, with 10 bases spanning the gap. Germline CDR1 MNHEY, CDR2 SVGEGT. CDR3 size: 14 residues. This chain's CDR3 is CASSLQGMNTEAFF. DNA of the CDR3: TGTGCCAGCAGTCTTCAGGGGATGAACACTGAAGCTTTCTTT.

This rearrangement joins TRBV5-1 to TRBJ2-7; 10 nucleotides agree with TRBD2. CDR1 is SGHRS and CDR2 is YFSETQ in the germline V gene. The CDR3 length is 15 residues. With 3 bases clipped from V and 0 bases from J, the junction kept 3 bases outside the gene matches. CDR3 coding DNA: TGCGCCAGCAGCTCCCTAGCGGGGGCCTCCTACGAGCAGTACTTC. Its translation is CASSSLAGASYEQYF. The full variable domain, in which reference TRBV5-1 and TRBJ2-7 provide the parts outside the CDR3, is KAGVTQTPRYLIKTRGQQVTLSCSPISGHRSVSWYQQTPGQGLQFLFEYFSETQRNKGNFPGRFSGRQFSNSRSEMNVSTLELGDSALYLCASSSLAGASYEQYFGPGTRLTVT.

The CDR3 DNA sequence: TGTGCCAGCAGCTTGGAGGGACTAAGCTCCTACGAGCAGTACTTC. Amino acid sequence: CASSLEGLSSYEQYF. The rearrangement links TRBV5-6 to TRBJ2-7; 7 bases are a match to TRBD2. CDR1 is SGHDT, CDR2 YYEEEE, per germline. Trimming removed 0 bases from V and 0 bases from J; junction bases left unmatched: 3. The CDR3 covers 15 residues.

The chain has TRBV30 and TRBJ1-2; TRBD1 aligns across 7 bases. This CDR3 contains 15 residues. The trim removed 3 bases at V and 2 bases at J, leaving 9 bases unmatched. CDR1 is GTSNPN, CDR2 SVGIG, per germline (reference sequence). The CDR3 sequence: CAWRDQGGVNYGYTF. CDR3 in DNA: TGTGCCTGGAGGGATCAGGGGGGAGTCAACTATGGCTACACCTTC.

Written as DNA, the CDR3 is TGCGCCAGCAGCTTCCAGGCCGATCTCCAGCCCCTCCACTTT. Its protein is CASSFQADLQPLHF. The chain employs TRBV5-1 and TRBJ1-6, with D uncertain. The V gene lost 2 bases and the J gene lost 13 bases, with 16 bases spanning the gap. Germline CDR1 and CDR2: SGHRS and YFSETQ. CDR3 size: 14 residues.

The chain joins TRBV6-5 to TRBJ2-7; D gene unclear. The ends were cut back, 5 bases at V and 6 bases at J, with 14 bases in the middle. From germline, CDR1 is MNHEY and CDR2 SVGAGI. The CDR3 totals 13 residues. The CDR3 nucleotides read TGTGCCAGCAGTCATGCAACGATAGGCGAGCAGTACTTC. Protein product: CASSHATIGEQYF.

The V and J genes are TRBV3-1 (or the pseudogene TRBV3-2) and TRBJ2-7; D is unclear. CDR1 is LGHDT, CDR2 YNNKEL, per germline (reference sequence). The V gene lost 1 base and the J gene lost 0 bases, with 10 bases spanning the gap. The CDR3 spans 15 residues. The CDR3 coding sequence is TGTGCCAGCAGCCAAGGAAGTCAGGCCTCCTACGAGCAGTACTTC. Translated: CASSQGSQASYEQYF.

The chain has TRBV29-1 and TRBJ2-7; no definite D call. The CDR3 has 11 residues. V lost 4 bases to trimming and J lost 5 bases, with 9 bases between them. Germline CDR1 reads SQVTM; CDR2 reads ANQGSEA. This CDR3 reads CSVGPSNEQYF. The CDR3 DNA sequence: TGCAGCGTTGGGCCTTCTAACGAGCAGTACTTC.

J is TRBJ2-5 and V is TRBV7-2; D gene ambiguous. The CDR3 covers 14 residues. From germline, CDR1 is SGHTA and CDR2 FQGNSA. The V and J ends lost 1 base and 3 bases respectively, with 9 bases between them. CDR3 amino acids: CASSLVAAEETQYF. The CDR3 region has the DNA TGTGCCAGCAGCTTAGTGGCAGCCGAAGAGACCCAGTACTTC.

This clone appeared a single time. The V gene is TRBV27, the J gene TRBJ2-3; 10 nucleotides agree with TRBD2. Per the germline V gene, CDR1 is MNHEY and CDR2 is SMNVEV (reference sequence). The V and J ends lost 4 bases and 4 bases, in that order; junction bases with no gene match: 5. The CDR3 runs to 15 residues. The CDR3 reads CASSSSGGAPDTQYF. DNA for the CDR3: TGTGCCAGCAGTTCAAGCGGGGGGGCCCCAGATACGCAGTATTTT.

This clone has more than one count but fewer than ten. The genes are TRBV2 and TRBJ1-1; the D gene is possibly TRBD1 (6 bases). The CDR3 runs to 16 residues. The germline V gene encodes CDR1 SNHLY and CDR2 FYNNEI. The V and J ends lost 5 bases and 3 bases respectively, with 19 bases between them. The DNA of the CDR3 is TGTGCCAGCAGTTCAACGGGGGGGGCTCGGGACACTGAAGCTTTCTTT. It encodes CASSSTGGARDTEAFF.